The clone carrying this TCR beta chain was seen a few times. The data belong to a study of Ad26.COV2.S vaccination and SARS-CoV-2 variants. At the level of the study: Donor allocation was to the COV1001 Ad26.COV2.S trial arm. Into the muscle, Ad26.COV2.S was dosed once or twice, 56 days apart.

Indicated treatment: 15 to 20 received Ad26.COV2.S at low or high dose, single or two shots; about 5 received placebo; per-sample allocation not given. Each sample was drawn 63 days after the first injection (of vaccine or placebo). The repertoire was sequenced with immunoSEQ multiplex PCR; TCRdb's copy has only in-frame clones and lacks some. Of about 440,000 clones listed, roughly 88% are singletons. The receptor was derived from a person aged 18 to 59 who received the Ad26.COV2.S COVID-19 vaccine or a placebo. The sample here was peripheral blood, taken in a trial of Ad26.COV2.S vaccine versus placebo.

CDR3 nucleotide sequence: TGTGCCAGCAGCTCATCAAGGGCCAGGACTACCTACGAGCAGTACTTC. Translating it yields CASSSSRARTTYEQYF. The chain employs TRBV3-1 (or the pseudogene TRBV3-2) and TRBJ2-7; TRBD2 might be the D (6 bases). From germline, CDR1 is LGHDT and CDR2 YNNKEL (reference sequence). V lost 5 bases to trimming and J lost 2 bases, with 19 bases between them. This CDR3 has 16 amino acids.